This T cell receptor beta chain came from a study of blood T cell repertoires in COVID-19. Turning to the study itself: PBMCs, B-cell-depleted T cells, or T cells were the source of the cDNA or gDNA that made up the material.

Per the germline V gene, CDR1 is SGHVS and CDR2 is FNYEAQ. The CDR3 runs 19 residues. J lost 2 bases, V lost 1 base, and 11 bases had no gene match. As handled by the study authors: Nucleated cell counts were estimated from reference gene primer amplification. Assay used: immunoSEQ multiplex PCR; TCRdb lists only in-frame clones, some missing. V and J calls and clone size are given by that table; D and trimming were obtained from the DNA. The sample has more than 250,000 clones; approximately 90% are singletons. The rearrangement joins TRBV7-6 to TRBJ2-7, with 13 bases fitting TRBD2. The sequence came from a woman between 50 and 59 years old with COVID-19, enrolled during active disease. Specimen: peripheral blood. CDR3 region: CASSLGPLLTSGRAYEQYF. CDR3 sequence (DNA): TGTGCCAGCAGCTTAGGGCCCTTATTAACTAGCGGGAGGGCCTACGAGCAGTACTTC.